This entry lists 24 T cell receptor beta chains sequenced from one sample in a study of blood T cell repertoires in COVID-19 (dated by TCRdb to 2020 to 2022). Library creation used the immunoSEQ multiplex PCR assay. Held by TCRdb, this immuneACCESS table contains in-frame sequences only and omits some clones. Under half of the omission traces to an unresolved V gene where checked; the cause of the rest is unknown. This sample holds about 40,000 clones; 89% were observed only once. Of the sample, about a sixth falls within the top ten clones. The sample consisted of peripheral blood. Every receptor here comes from a man in his sixties or seventies with active COVID-19.

This chain joins TRBV2 and TRBJ1-6; the D is unclear. Germline V gene lookup returns CDR1 SNHLY and CDR2 FYNNEI. The CDR3 runs to 15 residues. The V end lost 6 bases, the J end lost 10 bases, and 19 bases lay between the germline ends. CDR3 coding DNA: TGTGCCAGCAGCCCTTATGAGGGTATACGCTCACCCCTCCACTTT. It yields the protein CASSPYEGIRSPLHF.

This rearrangement joins TRBV5-8 to TRBJ2-3; TRBD2 agrees at 8 bases. With V trimmed by 2 bases and J by 10 bases, 12 bases remained unmatched. In germline, CDR1 is SGHTS, CDR2 YDEGEE. This CDR3 has 15 amino acids. CDR3 sequence reads: CASSFDRRGARPQYF. The CDR3 region has the DNA TGTGCCAGCAGCTTTGATAGGCGGGGGGCCCGCCCGCAGTATTTT. The whole variable domain, filled in from reference TRBV5-8 and TRBJ2-3, reads EAGVTQSPTHLIKTRGQQATLRCSPISGHTSVYWYQQALGLGLQFLLWYDEGEERNRGNFPPRFSGRQFPNYSSELNVNALELEDSALYLCASSFDRRGARPQYFGPGTRLTVL.

The rearrangement links TRBV7-9 to TRBJ1-2; the match to TRBD1 covers 11 bases. Per the germline V gene, CDR1 is SEHNR and CDR2 is FQNEAQ (reference sequence). V lost 1 base and J lost 10; bases outside the gene matches: 5. The CDR3 covers 14 residues. The CDR3 nucleotides are TGTGCCAGCAGCTTAGTAGGACAGGGGGCTCCCTACACCTTC. This gives the protein CASSLVGQGAPYTF.

This clone turned up a few times. J is TRBJ1-5 and V is TRBV4-2, with TRBD1 identical over 7 bases. V shed 4 bases, J shed 9 bases, and the junction held 6 bases outside the gene matches. This CDR3 is built from 13 residues. Germline V CDR1 and CDR2: LGHNA, YNFKEQ. CDR3 protein: CASSPEGGAPQHF. CDR3 coding DNA: TGTGCCAGCAGCCCTGAAGGGGGCGCGCCCCAGCATTTT.

The chain carries TRBV7-8 and TRBJ2-3; D possibly corresponds to TRBD1 (6 bases). V was shortened by 3 bases and J by 2 bases, with 12 bases between the two germline ends. CDR1 is SGHVS and CDR2 is FQNEAQ in the germline V gene. The CDR3 length is 15 residues. CDR3 protein: CASSFRGFDTDTQYF. In nucleotides, the CDR3 is TGTGCCAGCAGCTTCAGGGGTTTCGACACAGATACGCAGTATTTT.

This chain links TRBV6-2 or TRBV6-3 with TRBJ1-4; D unclear. The V gene's germline CDR1 is MNHEY and CDR2 SVGEGT. V dropped 4 bases and J dropped 7 bases, with 13 bases sitting between them. The length of the CDR3 is 14 residues. The CDR3 loop reads CASSSTAVGEKLFF. Here the CDR3 DNA reads TGTGCCAGCAGTTCTACAGCAGTGGGTGAAAAACTGTTTTTT.

The rearrangement joins TRBV9 to TRBJ2-3; 7 bases line up with TRBD1. In germline, CDR1 is SGDLS, CDR2 YYNGEE. The CDR3 contains 17 residues. V was pared by 4 bases and J by 0 bases, with 11 bases of the junction left unmatched. The DNA for the CDR3 is TGTGCCAGCAGCATAGTGGCCACAGGGGTTAGCACAGATACGCAGTATTTT. As protein: CASSIVATGVSTDTQYF.

The count of this clone is one. The chain links TRBV7-2 to TRBJ1-2; TRBD1 matches 7 bases. This CDR3 has 14 residues. V lost 4 bases, J lost 7 bases, and 9 bases stayed unmatched. The germline V gene has CDR1 SGHTA and CDR2 FQGNSA. CDR3 region: CASSSGQPSFGYTF. The CDR3 bases are TGTGCCAGCAGCTCGGGACAGCCATCTTTTGGCTACACCTTC.

V usage is TRBV7-2 and J usage is TRBJ2-3; the D gene is possibly TRBD1 (6 bases). This CDR3 contains 13 residues. Trimming left V 6 bases short and J 7 bases short, with 14 bases between. CDR1 is SGHTA and CDR2 is FQGNSA in the germline V gene. CDR3 nucleotide sequence: TGTGCCAGCAGTCCGAACAGGGTGAATACGCAGTATTTT. It specifies CASSPNRVNTQYF.

The V and J genes are TRBV24-1 and TRBJ2-5; D is perhaps TRBD2 (7 bases). The V gene's germline CDR1 is KGHDR and CDR2 SFDVKD. The germline V and J ends were trimmed by 9 bases and 1 base, with 14 bases remaining between them. The CDR3 has 14 residues. CDR3: CATSRGGAQETQYF. For the CDR3, the DNA is TGTGCCACCTCCCGTGGGGGGGCCCAAGAGACCCAGTACTTC.

This clone occurred once. This sequence joins TRBV7-2 and TRBJ1-3; TRBD1 aligns across 7 bases. CDR3 size: 14 residues. Germline V CDR1 and CDR2: SGHTA, FQGNSA. V was pared by 3 bases and J by 4 bases, with 3 bases of the junction left unmatched. The CDR3 coding sequence is TGTGCCAGCAGCTTGGGGACAGTAGGAAACACCATATATTTT. Translation gives CASSLGTVGNTIYF.

This clone turned up a few times. The chain employs TRBV12-3 or TRBV12-4 and TRBJ2-7; D might be TRBD2 (6 bases). The CDR3 covers 13 residues. V gave up 3 bases and J gave up 3 bases, with 9 bases separating them. CDR3 in DNA: TGTGCCAGCAGTTTGGGACTCCACTACGAGCAGTACTTC. It encodes CASSLGLHYEQYF.

The J gene is TRBJ1-4, the V gene TRBV4-1; D unclear. The CDR3 is 16 amino acids. Germline CDR1 and CDR2: MGHRA and YSYEKL. Trimming pared 3 bases from V and 0 bases from J, leaving 11 bases between. CDR3 sequence: CASSQNRGATNEKLFF. As DNA, the CDR3 is TGCGCCAGCAGCCAGAATAGAGGTGCAACTAATGAAAAACTGTTTTTT.

The chain has TRBV2 and TRBJ1-6; D remains unclear. V lost 7 bases and J lost 5, with 21 bases in between. Looked up from germline, CDR1 is SNHLY and CDR2 is FYNNEI. This CDR3 contains 17 residues. The CDR3 region has the DNA TGTGCCAGCATGAGTCAGTTAATCGGGTTTAATAATTCACCCCTCCACTTT. It specifies CASMSQLIGFNNSPLHF. The complete variable domain, with remaining parts taken from reference TRBV2 and TRBJ1-6, reads EPEVTQTPSHQVTQMGQEVILRCVPISNHLYFYWYRQILGQKVEFLVSFYNNEISEKSEIFDDQFSVERPDGSNFTLKIRSTKLEDSAMYFCASMSQLIGFNNSPLHFGNGTRLTVT.

The V and J genes are TRBV6-6 and TRBJ2-7; tentatively, D is TRBD2 (5 bases). The V gene lost 2 bases and the J gene lost 3 bases, with 5 bases spanning the gap. The CDR3 totals 12 residues. CDR1 and CDR2 from the germline V gene are MNHNY and SVGAGI (reference sequence). CDR3 region: CASSYEGYEQYF. Here the CDR3 DNA reads TGTGCCAGCAGTTACGAGGGCTACGAGCAGTACTTC.

CDR3 amino acids: CASSQPDLNTGELFF. CDR3 bases: TGCGCCAGCAGCCAACCGGACTTAAACACCGGGGAGCTGTTTTTT. The rearrangement links TRBV4-1 to TRBJ2-2; possible D gene TRBD2, 5 bases. Per germline, CDR1 MGHRA and CDR2 YSYEKL. The CDR3 is 15 amino acids. The V end was cut by 2 bases, the J end by 2 bases, with 9 bases between.

The chain has TRBV5-1 and TRBJ2-1; TRBD2 agrees at 15 bases. Germline V gives CDR1 SGHRS, CDR2 YFSETQ. V lost 3 bases and J lost 7; bases outside the gene matches: 2. The CDR3 covers 15 residues. The CDR3 reads CASSWTSGGENEQFF. The CDR3 DNA follows: TGCGCCAGCAGCTGGACTAGCGGGGGGGAAAATGAGCAGTTCTTC.

The genes are TRBV15 and TRBJ2-1; 8 bases fit TRBD1. Per the germline V gene, CDR1 is LNHNV and CDR2 is YYDKDF (reference sequence). The J segment lost 4 bases and the V segment lost 0 bases, leaving 5 bases of the junction unmatched. The CDR3 runs to 16 residues. CDR3 in DNA: TGTGCCACCAGCAGAGAGGGCAGGGGGCGTTACAATGAGCAGTTCTTC. Protein sequence: CATSREGRGRYNEQFF.

The chain employs TRBV7-9 and TRBJ2-1; 7 bases align to TRBD2. The CDR3 length is 18 residues. J was trimmed by 1 base and V by 4 bases; bases with no gene match: 13. CDR1 SEHNR and CDR2 FQNEAQ come from the germline V gene (reference sequence). The CDR3 is CASSSPPRGGRSYNEQFF. In DNA form, the CDR3 reads TGTGCCAGCAGCTCACCCCCACGCGGGGGTCGTTCCTACAATGAGCAGTTCTTC.

The V gene is TRBV7-2, the J gene TRBJ2-2; D ambiguous. Germline CDR1 is SGHTA and CDR2 is FQGNSA. Trimming cost V 7 bases and J 1 base, with 7 bases left between them. This CDR3 region has 13 residues. The CDR3 sequence is CASKNRNTGELFF. DNA for the CDR3: TGTGCCAGCAAGAACAGGAACACCGGGGAGCTGTTTTTT.

V and J are TRBV28 and TRBJ1-2; D is ambiguous. Trimming stripped 6 bases from V and 8 bases from J, with 10 bases between. The CDR3 covers 11 residues. The germline gives CDR1 MDHEN, CDR2 SYDVKM. CDR3 DNA: TGTGCCAGCAGCTGGCGAGGGGGCTACACCTTC. The encoded protein is CASSWRGGYTF.

This clone was detected once. The V call is TRBV28, the J call TRBJ1-2, with TRBD1 identical over 7 bases. CDR3 length equals 14 residues. Trimming took 7 bases from V and 4 from J; bases not matched to a gene: 9. Germline V gene lookup returns CDR1 MDHEN and CDR2 SYDVKM. CDR3 sequence (DNA): TGTGCCAGCATTCAAGGGGGCCGTGGCTATGGCTACACCTTC. Translating it yields CASIQGGRGYGYTF.

The chain employs TRBV5-4 and TRBJ1-4; D is possibly TRBD1 (6 bases). V was clipped by 2 bases and J by 4 bases, with 12 bases between them. CDR3 size: 15 residues. CDR1 and CDR2 (germline): SGHNT, YYREEE (reference sequence). CDR3 amino acids: CASSLAQGINEKLFF. CDR3 in DNA: TGTGCCAGCAGCTTAGCGCAGGGGATTAATGAAAAACTGTTTTTT.

This chain uses TRBV7-8 with TRBJ2-7, with D perhaps TRBD1 (5 bases). Trimming took 1 base from V and 2 from J, leaving 9 bases between them. The germline V gene encodes CDR1 SGHVS and CDR2 FQNEAQ. The CDR3 consists of 14 residues. CDR3 loop: CASSLDTGTYEQYF. CDR3 bases: TGTGCCAGCAGCTTAGATACAGGAACCTACGAGCAGTACTTC.